Reported below is one T cell receptor (beta chain). The CDR3 runs 11 residues. V shed 6 bases and J shed 7 bases, with 10 bases lying between them. CDR1 SQVTM and CDR2 ANQGSEA come from the germline V gene. This sample is part of a study of technical replicates of blood from several donors. TCRdb's table, derived via immunoSEQ multiplex PCR, lists solely in-frame clones and lacks some. The data show tens of thousands of clones, with about 97% seen just once and under 0.3% held by the top ten. Source material: T cells isolated from PBMCs. The V call is TRBV29-1, the J call TRBJ2-1, with TRBD2 as a possible D gene (6 bases). The receptor was derived from a human donor in good health. The CDR3 DNA reads TGCAGCGTGGAACGGGAGAATGAGCAGTTCTTC. Its translation is CSVERENEQFF.